This T cell receptor beta chain originates from a study of blood T cell repertoires in COVID-19. Generated by immunoSEQ multiplex PCR, the TCRdb table keeps only in-frame clones and is missing some. The sample lists 70,000 to 100,000 clones; 75% to 90% were seen once. Germline CDR1 and CDR2: SGHNT and YYREEE (reference sequence). V was shortened by 3 bases and J by 4 bases, with 12 bases between the two germline ends. CDR3 size: 14 residues. Sequenced material: peripheral blood. This TCR was sampled from a human donor in a cohort sampled during active COVID-19. This chain connects TRBV5-4 to TRBJ2-3; TRBD2 is a possible D gene (6 bases). In DNA, the CDR3 is TGTGCCAGCAGCTCGGGACGGGAGCCAGATACGCAGTATTTT. As protein: CASSSGREPDTQYF.